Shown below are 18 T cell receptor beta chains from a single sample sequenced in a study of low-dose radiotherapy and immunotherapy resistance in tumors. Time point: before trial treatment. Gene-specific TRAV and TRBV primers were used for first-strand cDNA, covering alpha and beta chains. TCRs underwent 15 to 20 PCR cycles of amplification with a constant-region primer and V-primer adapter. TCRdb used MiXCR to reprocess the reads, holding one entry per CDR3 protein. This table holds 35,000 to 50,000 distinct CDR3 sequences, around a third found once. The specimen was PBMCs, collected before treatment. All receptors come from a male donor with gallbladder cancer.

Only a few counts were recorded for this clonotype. CDR3 sequence: CASSLLPRYEQYF. CDR3 DNA: TGCGCCAGCAGCTTGCTCCCCCGATACGAGCAGTACTTC. This chain joins TRBV5-1 and TRBJ2-7, with no clear D. The length of the CDR3 is 13 residues. The ends were cut back, 1 base at V and 4 bases at J, with 9 bases in the middle. CDR1 is SGHRS and CDR2 is YFSETQ in the germline V gene.

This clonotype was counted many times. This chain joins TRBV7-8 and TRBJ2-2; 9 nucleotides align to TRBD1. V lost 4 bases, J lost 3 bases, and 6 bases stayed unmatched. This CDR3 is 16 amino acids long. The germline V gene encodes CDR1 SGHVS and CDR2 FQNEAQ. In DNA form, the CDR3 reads TGTGCCAGCAGCTCCCGGGACAGGGTTGACACCGGGGAGCTGTTTTTT. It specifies CASSSRDRVDTGELFF. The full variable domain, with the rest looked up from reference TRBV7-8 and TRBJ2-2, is GAGVSQSPRYKVAKRGQDVALRCDPISGHVSLFWYQQALGQGPEFLTYFQNEAQLDKSGLPSDRFFAERPEGSVSTLKIQRTQQEDSAVYLCASSSRDRVDTGELFFGEGSRLTVL.

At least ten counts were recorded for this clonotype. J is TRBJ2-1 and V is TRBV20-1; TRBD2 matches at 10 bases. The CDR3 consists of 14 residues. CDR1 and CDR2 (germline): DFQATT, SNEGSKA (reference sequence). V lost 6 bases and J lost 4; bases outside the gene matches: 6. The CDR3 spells CSAETSGTYNEQFF. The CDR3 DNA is TGCAGTGCGGAAACTAGCGGGACTTACAATGAGCAGTTCTTC.

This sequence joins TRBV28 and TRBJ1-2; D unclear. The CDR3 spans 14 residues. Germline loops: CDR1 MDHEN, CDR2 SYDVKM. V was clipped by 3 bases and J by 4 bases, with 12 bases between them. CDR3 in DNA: TGTGCCAGCAGTTTTGGCAGAGCGTTCTATGGCTACACCTTC. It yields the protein CASSFGRAFYGYTF.

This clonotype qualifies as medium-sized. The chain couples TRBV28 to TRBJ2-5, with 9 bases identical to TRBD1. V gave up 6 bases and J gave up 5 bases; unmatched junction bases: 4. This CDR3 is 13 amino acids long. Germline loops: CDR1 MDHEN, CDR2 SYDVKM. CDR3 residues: CASSHRGRETQYF. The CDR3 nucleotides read TGTGCCAGCAGCCACAGGGGGCGTGAGACCCAGTACTTC.

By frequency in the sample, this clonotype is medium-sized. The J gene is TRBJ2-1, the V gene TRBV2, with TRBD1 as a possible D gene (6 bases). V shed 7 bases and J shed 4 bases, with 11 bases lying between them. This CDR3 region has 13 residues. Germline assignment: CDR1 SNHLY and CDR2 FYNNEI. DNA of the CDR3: TGTGCCAGCAACCCCCAGGGGTACAATGAGCAGTTCTTC. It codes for CASNPQGYNEQFF.

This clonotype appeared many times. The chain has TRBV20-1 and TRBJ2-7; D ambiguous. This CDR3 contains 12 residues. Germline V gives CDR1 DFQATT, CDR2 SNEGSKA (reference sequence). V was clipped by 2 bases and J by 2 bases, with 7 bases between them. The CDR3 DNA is TGCAGTGCTAGACATGACACCTACGAGCAGTACTTC. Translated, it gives CSARHDTYEQYF.

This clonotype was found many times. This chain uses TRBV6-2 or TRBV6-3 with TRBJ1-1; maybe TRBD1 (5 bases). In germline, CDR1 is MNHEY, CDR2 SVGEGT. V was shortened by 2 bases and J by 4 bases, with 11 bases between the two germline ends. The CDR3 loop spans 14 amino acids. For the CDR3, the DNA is TGTGCCAGCAGTTACCCGGGGGGGTCCACTGAAGCTTTCTTT. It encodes CASSYPGGSTEAFF.

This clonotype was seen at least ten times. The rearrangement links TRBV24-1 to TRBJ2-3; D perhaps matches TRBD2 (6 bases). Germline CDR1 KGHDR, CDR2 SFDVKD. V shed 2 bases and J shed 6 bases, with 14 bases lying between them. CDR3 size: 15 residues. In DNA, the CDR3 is TGTGCCACCAGTGATTCCCCAGCGGGTGTGGATACGCAGTATTTT. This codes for CATSDSPAGVDTQYF.

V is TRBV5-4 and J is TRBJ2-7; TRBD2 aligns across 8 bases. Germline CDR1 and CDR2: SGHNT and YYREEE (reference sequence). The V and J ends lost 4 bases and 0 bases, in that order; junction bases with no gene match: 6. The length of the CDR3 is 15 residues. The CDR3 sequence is CASSGGLAASYEQYF. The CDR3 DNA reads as TGTGCCAGCAGCGGAGGACTAGCCGCCTCCTACGAGCAGTACTTC.

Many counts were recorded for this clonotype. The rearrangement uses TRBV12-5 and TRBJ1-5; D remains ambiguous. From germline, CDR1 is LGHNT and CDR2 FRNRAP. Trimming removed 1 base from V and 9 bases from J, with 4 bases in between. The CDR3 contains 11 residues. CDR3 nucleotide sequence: TGTGCTAGTGGTTTGGAAGGGCCCCAGCATTTT. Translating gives CASGLEGPQHF. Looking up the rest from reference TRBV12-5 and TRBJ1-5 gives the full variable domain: DARVTQTPRHKVTEMGQEVTMRCQPILGHNTVFWYRQTMMQGLELLAYFRNRAPLDDSGMPKDRFSAEMPDATLATLKIQPSEPRDSAVYFCASGLEGPQHFGDGTRLSIL.

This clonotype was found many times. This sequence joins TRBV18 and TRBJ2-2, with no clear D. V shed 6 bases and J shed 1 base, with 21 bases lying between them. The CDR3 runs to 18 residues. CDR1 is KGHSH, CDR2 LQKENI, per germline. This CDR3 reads CASSSLVTSPLNTGELFF. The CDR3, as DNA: TGTGCCAGCTCGTCGCTCGTGACTTCCCCTTTGAACACCGGGGAGCTGTTTTTT.

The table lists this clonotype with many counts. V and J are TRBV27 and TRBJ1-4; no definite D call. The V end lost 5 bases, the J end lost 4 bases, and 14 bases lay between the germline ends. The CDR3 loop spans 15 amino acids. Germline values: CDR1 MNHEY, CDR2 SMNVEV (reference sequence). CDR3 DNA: TGTGCCAGCAGTCCCGGGATAGCGGGTAATGAAAAACTGTTTTTT. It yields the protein CASSPGIAGNEKLFF.

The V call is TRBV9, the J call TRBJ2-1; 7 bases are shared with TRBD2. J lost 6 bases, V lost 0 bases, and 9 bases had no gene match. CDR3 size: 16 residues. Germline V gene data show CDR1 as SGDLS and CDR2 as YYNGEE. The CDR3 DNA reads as TGTGCCAGCAGCGTAGGTTCGGGGCGGGGGACCAATGAGCAGTTCTTC. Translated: CASSVGSGRGTNEQFF.

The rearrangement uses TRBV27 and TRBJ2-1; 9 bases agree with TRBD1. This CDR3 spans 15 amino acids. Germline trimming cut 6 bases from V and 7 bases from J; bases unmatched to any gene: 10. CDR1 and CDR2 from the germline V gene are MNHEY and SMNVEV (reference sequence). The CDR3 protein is CASSLNRGRGNEQFF. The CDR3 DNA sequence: TGTGCCAGCAGCCTTAACAGGGGGCGCGGGAATGAGCAGTTCTTC.

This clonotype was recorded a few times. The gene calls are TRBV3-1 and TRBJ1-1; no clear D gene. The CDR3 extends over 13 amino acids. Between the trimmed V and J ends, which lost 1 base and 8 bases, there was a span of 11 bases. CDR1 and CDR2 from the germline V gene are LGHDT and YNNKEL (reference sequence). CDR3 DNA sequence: TGTGCCAGCAGCCAAGTCGGAGGGAGGGAAGCTTTCTTT. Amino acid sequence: CASSQVGGREAFF.

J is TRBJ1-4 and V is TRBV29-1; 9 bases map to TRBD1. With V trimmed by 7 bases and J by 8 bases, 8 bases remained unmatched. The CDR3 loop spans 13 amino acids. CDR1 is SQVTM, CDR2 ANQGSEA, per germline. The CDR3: CSARQGVGEKLFF. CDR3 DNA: TGCAGCGCAAGACAGGGGGTAGGCGAAAAACTGTTTTTT.

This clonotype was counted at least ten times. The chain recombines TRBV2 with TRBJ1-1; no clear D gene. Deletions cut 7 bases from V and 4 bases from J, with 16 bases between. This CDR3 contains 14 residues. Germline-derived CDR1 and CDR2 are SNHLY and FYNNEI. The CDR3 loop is CASTVMEVGTEAFF. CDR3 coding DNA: TGTGCCAGCACCGTCATGGAGGTGGGCACTGAAGCTTTCTTT.